This entry features one T cell receptor (beta chain) sequence. The data are from a study of identical twins. TCRdb recomputed calls from the 5' RACE reads with MiXCR, one row per CDR3 protein. The sample yields 200,000 to 250,000 distinct CDR3 sequences, approximately 10% seen once. Healthy Caucasian donors formed the entire cohort. This sequence was found in a man between 45 and 60 years old in good health. Sequenced: memory T cells sorted from blood.

This CDR3 reads CAISESETGGFYGYTF. The DNA for the CDR3 is TGTGCCATCAGTGAGTCTGAGACAGGGGGATTCTATGGCTACACCTTC. The chain employs TRBV10-3 and TRBJ1-2; 9 bases match TRBD1. The germline CDR1 and CDR2 sequences are ENHRY and SYGVKD. Losses at the gene ends were 0 bases for V and 4 bases for J; bases not matched to a gene: 6. This CDR3 region has 16 residues.